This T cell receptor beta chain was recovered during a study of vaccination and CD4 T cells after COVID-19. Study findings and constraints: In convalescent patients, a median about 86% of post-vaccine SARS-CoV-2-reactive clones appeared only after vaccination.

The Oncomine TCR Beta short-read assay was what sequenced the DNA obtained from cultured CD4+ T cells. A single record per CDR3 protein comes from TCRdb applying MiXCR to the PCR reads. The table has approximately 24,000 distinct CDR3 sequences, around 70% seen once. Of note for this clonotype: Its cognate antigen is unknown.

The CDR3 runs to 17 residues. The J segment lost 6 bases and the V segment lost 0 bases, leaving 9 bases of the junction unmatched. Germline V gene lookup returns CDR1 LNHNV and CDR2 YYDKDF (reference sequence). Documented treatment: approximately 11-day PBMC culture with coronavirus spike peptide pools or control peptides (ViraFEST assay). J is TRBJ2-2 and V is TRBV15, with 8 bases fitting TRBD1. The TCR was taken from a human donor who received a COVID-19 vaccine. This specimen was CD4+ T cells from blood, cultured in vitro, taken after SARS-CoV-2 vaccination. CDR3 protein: CATSRDRAGGAPGELFF. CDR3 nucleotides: TGTGCCACCAGCAGAGATAGGGCAGGGGGCGCCCCCGGGGAGCTGTTTTTT. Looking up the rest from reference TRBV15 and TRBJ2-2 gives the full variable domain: DAMVIQNPRYQVTQFGKPVTLSCSQTLNHNVMYWYQQKSSQAPKLLFHYYDKDFNNEADTPDNFQSRRPNTSFCFLDIRSPGLGDTAMYLCATSRDRAGGAPGELFFGEGSRLTVL.